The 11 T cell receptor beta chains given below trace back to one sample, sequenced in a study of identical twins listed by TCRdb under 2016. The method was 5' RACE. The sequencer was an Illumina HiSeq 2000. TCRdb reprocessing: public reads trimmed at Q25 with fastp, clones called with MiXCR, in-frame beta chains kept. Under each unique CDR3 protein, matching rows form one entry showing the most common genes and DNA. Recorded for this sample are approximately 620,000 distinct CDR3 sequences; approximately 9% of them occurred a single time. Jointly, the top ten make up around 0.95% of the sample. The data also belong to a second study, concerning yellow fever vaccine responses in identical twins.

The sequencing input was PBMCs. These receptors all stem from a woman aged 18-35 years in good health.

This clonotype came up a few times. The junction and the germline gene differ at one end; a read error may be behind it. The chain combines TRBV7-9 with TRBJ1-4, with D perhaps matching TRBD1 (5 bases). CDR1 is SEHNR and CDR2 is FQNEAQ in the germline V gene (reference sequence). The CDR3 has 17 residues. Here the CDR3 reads CASSLAAGISTNEKLFF. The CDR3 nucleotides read TGTGCCAGCAGCCTAGCAGCAGGGATCTCAACTAATGAAAAACTGTTTTTT.

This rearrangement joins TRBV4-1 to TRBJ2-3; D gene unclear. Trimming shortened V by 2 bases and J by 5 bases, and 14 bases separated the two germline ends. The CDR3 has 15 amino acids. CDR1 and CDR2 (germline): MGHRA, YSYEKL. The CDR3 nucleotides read TGCGCCAGCAGCCAATTGGGTAATGGGAAAGATACGCAGTATTTT. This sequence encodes CASSQLGNGKDTQYF.

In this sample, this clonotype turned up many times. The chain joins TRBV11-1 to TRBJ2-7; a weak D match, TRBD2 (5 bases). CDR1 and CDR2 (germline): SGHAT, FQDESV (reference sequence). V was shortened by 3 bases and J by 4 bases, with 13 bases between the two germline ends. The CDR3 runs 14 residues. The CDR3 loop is CASSLEEEPYEQYF. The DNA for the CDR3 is TGTGCCAGCAGCTTGGAGGAGGAACCTTACGAGCAGTACTTC. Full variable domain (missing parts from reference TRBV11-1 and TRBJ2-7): EAEVAQSPRYKITEKSQAVAFWCDPISGHATLYWYRQILGQGPELLVQFQDESVVDDSQLPKDRFSAERLKGVDSTLKIQPAELGDSAMYLCASSLEEEPYEQYFGPGTRLTVT.

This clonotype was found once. The CDR3 bases are TGTGCCAGCAGCCCGAGATCAAAGGAGCTCGCCGGGGAGCTGTTTTTT. This encodes CASSPRSKELAGELFF. The genes are TRBV11-2 and TRBJ2-2; no clear D gene. This CDR3 region has 16 residues. Between the trimmed V and J ends, which lost 5 bases and 6 bases, there was a span of 19 bases. Germline V gene data show CDR1 as SGHAT and CDR2 as FQNNGV.

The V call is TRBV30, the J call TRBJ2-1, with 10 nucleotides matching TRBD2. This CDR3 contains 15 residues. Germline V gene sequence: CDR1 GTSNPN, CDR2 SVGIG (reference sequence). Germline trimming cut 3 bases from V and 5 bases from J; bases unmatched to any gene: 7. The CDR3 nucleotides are TGTGCCTGGAGGAGACTAGCGGGCCATAACAATGAGCAGTTCTTC. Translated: CAWRRLAGHNNEQFF.

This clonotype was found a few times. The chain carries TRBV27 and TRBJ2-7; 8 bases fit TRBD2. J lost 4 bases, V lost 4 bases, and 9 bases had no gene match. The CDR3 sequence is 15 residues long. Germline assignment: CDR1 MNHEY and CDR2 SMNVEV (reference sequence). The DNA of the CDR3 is TGTGCCAGCAGTTCCCTCGGGACTAGGGTGTACGAGCAGTACTTC. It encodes CASSSLGTRVYEQYF.

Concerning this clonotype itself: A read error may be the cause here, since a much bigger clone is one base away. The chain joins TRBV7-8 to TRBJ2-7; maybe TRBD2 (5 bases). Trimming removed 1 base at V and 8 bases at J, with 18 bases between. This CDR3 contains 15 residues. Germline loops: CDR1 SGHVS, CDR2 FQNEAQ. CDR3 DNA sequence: TGTGCCAGCAGCTTAGGGAGCGGTAGCTACGACAAGCAGTACTTC. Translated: CASSLGSGSYDKQYF.

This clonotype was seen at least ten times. CDR3 in amino acids: CASRGLAGPLQAKNIQYF. CDR3 DNA: TGTGCCAGCAGAGGACTAGCGGGGCCCTTACAAGCCAAAAACATTCAGTACTTC. This chain uses TRBV28 with TRBJ2-4, with 12 bases matching TRBD2. V trimming: 6 bases; J trimming: 0 bases; junction bases outside the gene matches: 9. CDR1 and CDR2 (germline): MDHEN, SYDVKM. The CDR3 runs 18 residues.

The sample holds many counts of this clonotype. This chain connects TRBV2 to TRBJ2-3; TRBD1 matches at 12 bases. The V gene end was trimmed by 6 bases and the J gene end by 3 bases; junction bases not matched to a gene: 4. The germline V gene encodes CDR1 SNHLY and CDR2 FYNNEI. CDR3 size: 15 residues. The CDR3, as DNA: TGTGCCAGCAGGCTGGGACAGGGGGCAACAGATACGCAGTATTTT. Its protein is CASRLGQGATDTQYF.

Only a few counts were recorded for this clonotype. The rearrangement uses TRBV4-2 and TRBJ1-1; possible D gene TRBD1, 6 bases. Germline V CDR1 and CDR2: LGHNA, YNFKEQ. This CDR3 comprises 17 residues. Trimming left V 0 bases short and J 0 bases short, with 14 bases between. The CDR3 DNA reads TGTGCCAGCAGCCAAGATGTGGGGGGCACAATGAACACTGAAGCTTTCTTT. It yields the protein CASSQDVGGTMNTEAFF.

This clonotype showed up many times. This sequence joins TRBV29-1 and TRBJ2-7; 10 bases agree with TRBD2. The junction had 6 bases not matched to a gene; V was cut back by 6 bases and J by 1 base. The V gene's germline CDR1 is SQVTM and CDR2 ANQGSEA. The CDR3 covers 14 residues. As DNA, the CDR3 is TGCAGCGTGATTCTAGCGGGAGTTTCCTACGAGCAGTACTTC. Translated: CSVILAGVSYEQYF.